This TCR beta chain was identified during a study of shared clonotypes between healthy human individuals. The germline CDR1 and CDR2 sequences are SGHAT and FQNNGV. The CDR3 has 17 amino acids. V was shortened by 2 bases and J by 1 base, with 16 bases between the two germline ends. This clone has just one count. Its antigen is still unknown. Using immunoSEQ multiplex PCR, the repertoire was profiled, and TCRdb retains in-frame clones only, with some absent. The sample shows 2.3 million or so clones, more than 80% of them seen only once. The study's findings and limits: In a few donors, about 5% of naive CD4 clonotypes appeared in common. Large sequencing depth failed to make sorted-subset sequencing complete, rarefaction showed. A generally larger estimated richness was seen in naive subsets than in memory subsets.

Source material: naive CD4+ T cells from PBMCs. Subset in this sample: CD45RA+ positively selected. This receptor was taken from a man aged 18-30 years in good health. Some clones in this sample may be carry-over from other donors' samples. The V gene is TRBV11-2, the J gene TRBJ2-3, with D possibly called TRBD1 or TRBD2 (5 bases each). The CDR3 DNA reads TGTGCCAGCAGCTTACCCGGGGCACCCGCAGGCACAGATACGCAGTATTTT. Protein: CASSLPGAPAGTDTQYF.